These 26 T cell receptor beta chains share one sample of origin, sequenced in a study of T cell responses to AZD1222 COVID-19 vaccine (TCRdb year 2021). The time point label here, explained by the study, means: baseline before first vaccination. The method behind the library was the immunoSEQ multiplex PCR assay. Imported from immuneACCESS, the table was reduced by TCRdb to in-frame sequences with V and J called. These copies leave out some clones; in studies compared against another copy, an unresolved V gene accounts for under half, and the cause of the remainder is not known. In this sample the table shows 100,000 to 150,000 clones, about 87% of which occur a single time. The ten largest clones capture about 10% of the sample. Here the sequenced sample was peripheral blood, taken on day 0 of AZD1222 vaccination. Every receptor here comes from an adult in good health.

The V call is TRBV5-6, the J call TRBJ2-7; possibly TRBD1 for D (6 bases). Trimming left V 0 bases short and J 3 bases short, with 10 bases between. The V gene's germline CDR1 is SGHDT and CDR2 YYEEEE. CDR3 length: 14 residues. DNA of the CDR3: TGTGCCAGCAGCTTGGGGCAGGGGAACTACGAGCAGTACTTC. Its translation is CASSLGQGNYEQYF.

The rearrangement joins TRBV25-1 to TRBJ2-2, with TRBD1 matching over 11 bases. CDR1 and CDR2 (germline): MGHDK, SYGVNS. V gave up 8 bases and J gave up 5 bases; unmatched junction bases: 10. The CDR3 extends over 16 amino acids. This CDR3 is CASSLPGTGGTGELFF. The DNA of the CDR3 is TGTGCCAGCTCTCTTCCCGGGACAGGGGGTACCGGGGAGCTGTTTTTT. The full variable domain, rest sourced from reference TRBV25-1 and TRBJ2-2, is EADIYQTPRYLVIGTGKKITLECSQTMGHDKMYWYQQDPGMELHLIHYSYGVNSTEKGDLSSESTVSRIRTEHFPLTLESARPSHTSQYLCASSLPGTGGTGELFFGEGSRLTVL.

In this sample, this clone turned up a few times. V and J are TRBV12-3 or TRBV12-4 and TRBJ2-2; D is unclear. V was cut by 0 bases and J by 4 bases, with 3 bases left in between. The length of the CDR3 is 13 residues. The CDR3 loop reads CASSLAPTGELFF. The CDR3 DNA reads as TGTGCCAGCAGTTTAGCTCCCACCGGGGAGCTGTTTTTT.

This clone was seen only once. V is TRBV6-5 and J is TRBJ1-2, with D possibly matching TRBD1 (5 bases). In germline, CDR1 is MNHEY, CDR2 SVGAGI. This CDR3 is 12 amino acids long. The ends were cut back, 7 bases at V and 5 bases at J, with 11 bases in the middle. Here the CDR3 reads CASIQGEYGYTF. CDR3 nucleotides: TGTGCCAGCATCCAAGGGGAATATGGCTACACCTTC.

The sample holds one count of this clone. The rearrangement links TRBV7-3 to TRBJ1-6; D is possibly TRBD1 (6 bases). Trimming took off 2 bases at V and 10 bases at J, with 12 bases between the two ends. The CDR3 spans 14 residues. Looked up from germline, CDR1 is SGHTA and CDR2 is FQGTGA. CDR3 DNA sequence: TGTGCCAGCAGCTTAGGGGGGCTGGAATCACCCCTCCACTTT. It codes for CASSLGGLESPLHF.

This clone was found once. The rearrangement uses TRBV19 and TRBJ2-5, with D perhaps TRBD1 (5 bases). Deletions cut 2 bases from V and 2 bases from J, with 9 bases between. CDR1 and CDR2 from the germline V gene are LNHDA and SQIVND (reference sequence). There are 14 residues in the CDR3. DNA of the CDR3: TGTGCCAGTAGTATAACAGGAACACAAGAGACCCAGTACTTC. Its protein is CASSITGTQETQYF. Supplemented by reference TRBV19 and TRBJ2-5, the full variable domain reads DGGITQSPKYLFRKEGQNVTLSCEQNLNHDAMYWYRQDPGQGLRLIYYSQIVNDFQKGDIAEGYSVSREKKESFPLTVTSAQKNPTAFYLCASSITGTQETQYFGPGTRLLVL.

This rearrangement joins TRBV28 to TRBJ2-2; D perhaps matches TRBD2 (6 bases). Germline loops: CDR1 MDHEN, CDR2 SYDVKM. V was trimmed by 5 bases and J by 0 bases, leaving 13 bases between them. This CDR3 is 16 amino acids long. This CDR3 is CASSVYSGANTGELFF. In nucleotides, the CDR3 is TGTGCCAGCAGTGTGTATAGCGGCGCGAACACCGGGGAGCTGTTTTTT.

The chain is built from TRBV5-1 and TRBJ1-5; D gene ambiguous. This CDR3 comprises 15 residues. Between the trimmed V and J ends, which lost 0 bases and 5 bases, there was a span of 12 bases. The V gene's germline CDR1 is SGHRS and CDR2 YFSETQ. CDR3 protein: CASSLEGRGHQPQHF. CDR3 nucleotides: TGCGCCAGCAGCTTGGAGGGTCGAGGACATCAGCCCCAGCATTTT. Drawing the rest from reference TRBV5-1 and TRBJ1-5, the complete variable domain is KAGVTQTPRYLIKTRGQQVTLSCSPISGHRSVSWYQQTPGQGLQFLFEYFSETQRNKGNFPGRFSGRQFSNSRSEMNVSTLELGDSALYLCASSLEGRGHQPQHFGDGTRLSIL.

Here the CDR3 reads CASSTGMGTYNSPLHF. CDR3 nucleotide sequence: TGTGCCAGTAGCACAGGGATGGGAACCTATAATTCACCCCTCCACTTT. This chain joins TRBV19 and TRBJ1-6; possibly TRBD1 for D (6 bases). Trimming stripped 6 bases from V and 2 bases from J, with 14 bases between. This CDR3 is 16 amino acids long. Germline CDR1 LNHDA, CDR2 SQIVND (reference sequence).

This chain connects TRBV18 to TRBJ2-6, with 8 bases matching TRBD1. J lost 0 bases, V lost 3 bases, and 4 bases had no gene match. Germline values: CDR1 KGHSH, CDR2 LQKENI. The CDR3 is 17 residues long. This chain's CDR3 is CASSPQGASSGANVLTF. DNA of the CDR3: TGTGCCAGCTCACCCCAGGGGGCTAGCTCTGGGGCCAACGTCCTGACTTTC.

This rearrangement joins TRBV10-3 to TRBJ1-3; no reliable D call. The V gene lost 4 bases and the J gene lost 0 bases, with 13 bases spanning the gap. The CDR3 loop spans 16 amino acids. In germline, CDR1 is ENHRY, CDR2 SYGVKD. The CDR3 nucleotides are TGTGCCATCAGTGTCGGACTCCTCAGCTCTGGAAACACCATATATTTT. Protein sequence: CAISVGLLSSGNTIYF.

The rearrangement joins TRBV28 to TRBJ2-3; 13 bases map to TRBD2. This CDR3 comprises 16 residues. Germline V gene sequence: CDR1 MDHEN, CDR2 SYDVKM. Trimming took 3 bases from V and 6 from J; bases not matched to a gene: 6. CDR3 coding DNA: TGTGCCAGCAGTTTCTGGACTAGCGGGAGTACGGATACGCAGTATTTT. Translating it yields CASSFWTSGSTDTQYF.

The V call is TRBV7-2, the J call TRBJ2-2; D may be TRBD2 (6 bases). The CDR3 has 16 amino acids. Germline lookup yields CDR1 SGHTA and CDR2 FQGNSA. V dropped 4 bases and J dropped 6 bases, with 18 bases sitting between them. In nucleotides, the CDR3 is TGTGCCAGCAGCTCGCCTGGACTACCTCTAGCCGGGGAGCTGTTTTTT. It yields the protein CASSSPGLPLAGELFF.

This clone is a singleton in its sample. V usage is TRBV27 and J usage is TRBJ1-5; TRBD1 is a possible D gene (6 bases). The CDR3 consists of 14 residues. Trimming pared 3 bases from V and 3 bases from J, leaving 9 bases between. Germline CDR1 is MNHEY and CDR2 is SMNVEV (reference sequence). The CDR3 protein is CASSFRGPNQPQHF. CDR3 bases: TGTGCCAGCAGTTTCAGGGGACCCAATCAGCCCCAGCATTTT.

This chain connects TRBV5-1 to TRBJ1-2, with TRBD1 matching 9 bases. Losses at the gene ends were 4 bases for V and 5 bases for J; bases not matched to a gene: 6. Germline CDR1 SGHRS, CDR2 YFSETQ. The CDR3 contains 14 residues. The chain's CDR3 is CASSLDRGSYGYTF. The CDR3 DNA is TGCGCCAGCAGCCTGGACAGGGGTTCGTATGGCTACACCTTC.

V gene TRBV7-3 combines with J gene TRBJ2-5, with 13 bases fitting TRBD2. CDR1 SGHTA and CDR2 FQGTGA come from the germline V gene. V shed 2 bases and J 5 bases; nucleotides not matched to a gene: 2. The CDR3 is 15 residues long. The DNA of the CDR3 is TGTGCCAGCAGCTTAGGGACTAGCGGGGCGGAGACCCAGTACTTC. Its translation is CASSLGTSGAETQYF.

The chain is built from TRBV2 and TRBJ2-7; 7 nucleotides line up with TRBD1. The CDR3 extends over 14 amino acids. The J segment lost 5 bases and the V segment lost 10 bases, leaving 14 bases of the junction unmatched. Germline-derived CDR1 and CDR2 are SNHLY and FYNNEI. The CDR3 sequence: CATSLQGRSDEQYF. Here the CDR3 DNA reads TGTGCCACCTCCTTACAGGGGAGATCAGACGAGCAGTACTTC.

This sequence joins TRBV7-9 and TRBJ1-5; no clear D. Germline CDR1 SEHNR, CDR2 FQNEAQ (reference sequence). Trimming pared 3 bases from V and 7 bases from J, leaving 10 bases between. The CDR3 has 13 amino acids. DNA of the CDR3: TGTGCCAGCAGCTTGGGCACGAAACAGCCCCAGCATTTT. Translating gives CASSLGTKQPQHF.

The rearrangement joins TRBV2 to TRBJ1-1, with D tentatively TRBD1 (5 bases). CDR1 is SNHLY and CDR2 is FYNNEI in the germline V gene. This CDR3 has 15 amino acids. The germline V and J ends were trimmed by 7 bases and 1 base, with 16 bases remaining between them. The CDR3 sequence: CASKLGQGPNTEAFF. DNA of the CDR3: TGTGCCAGCAAGCTTGGGCAGGGACCGAACACTGAAGCTTTCTTT.

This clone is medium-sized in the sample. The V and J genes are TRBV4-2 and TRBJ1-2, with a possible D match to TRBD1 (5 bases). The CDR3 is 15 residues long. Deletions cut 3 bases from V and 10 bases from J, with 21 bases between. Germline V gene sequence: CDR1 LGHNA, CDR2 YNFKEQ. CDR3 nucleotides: TGTGCCAGCAGCCAGGCCCGGGACCCTCAAGGGCTCTACACCTTC. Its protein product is CASSQARDPQGLYTF.

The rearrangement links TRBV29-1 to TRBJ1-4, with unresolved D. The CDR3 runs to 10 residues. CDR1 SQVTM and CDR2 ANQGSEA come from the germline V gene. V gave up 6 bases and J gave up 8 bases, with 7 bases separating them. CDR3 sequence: CSVEKEKLFF. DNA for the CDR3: TGCAGCGTGGAAAAGGAAAAACTGTTTTTT.

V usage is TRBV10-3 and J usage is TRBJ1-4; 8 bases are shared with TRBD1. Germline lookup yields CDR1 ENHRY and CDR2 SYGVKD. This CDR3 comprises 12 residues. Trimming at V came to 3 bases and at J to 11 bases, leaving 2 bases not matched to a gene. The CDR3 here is CAISEGQGKLFF. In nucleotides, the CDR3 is TGTGCCATCAGTGAAGGACAGGGCAAACTGTTTTTT.

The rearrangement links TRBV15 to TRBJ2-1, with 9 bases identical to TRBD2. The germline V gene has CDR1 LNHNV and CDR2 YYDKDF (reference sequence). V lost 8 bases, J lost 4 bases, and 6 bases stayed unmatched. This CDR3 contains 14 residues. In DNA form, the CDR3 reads TGTGCCACCCGGGGTAGCGGGGGATACAATGAGCAGTTCTTC. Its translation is CATRGSGGYNEQFF.

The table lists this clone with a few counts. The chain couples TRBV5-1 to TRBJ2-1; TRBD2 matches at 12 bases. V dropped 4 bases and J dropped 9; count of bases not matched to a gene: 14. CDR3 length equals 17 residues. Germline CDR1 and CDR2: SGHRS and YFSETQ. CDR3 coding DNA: TGCGCCAGCAGCATACTGACTAGCGGGAGTTCGCAGAGTGAGCAGTTCTTC. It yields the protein CASSILTSGSSQSEQFF.

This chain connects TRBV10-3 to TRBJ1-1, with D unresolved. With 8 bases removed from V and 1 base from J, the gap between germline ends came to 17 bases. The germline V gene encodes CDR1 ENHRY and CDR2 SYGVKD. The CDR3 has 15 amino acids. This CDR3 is CAIGVRGGSNTEAFF. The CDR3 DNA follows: TGTGCCATCGGAGTCCGGGGTGGCTCGAACACTGAAGCTTTCTTT.

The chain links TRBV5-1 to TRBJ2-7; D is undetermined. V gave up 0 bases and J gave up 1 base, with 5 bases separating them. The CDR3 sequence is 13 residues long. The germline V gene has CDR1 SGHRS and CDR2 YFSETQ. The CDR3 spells CASSLDPSYEQYF. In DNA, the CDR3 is TGCGCCAGCAGCTTGGACCCTTCCTACGAGCAGTACTTC.